The text below deals with one T cell receptor (beta chain). Its specificity is not known. Time point meaning: week 35, safety follow-up. Every vaccine dose comprised 300 ug of mutant IDH1 20-mer peptide plus topical imiquimod. The data originate from a study of a mutant IDH1 vaccine in newly diagnosed glioma. There are 13 residues in the CDR3. Germline values: CDR1 SNHLY, CDR2 FYNNEI. Trimming removed 1 base at V and 4 bases at J, with 7 bases between. Produced via immunoSEQ multiplex PCR; TCRdb's table is partial and in-frame only. This table holds roughly 32,000 clones, roughly 75% found once. The TCR was taken from a man aged 35 to 55 with glioma. Some clones in this sample may be carry-over from other donors' samples. This chain links TRBV2 with TRBJ1-2; D call uncertain. The sequencing here drew on PBMCs, taken from a glioma patient whose treatment included an IDH1 peptide vaccine. The CDR3 nucleotides read TGTGCCAGCAGTGAAGGCAGCCCCTATGGCTACACCTTC. It is translated as CASSEGSPYGYTF. The whole variable domain, filled in from reference TRBV2 and TRBJ1-2, reads EPEVTQTPSHQVTQMGQEVILRCVPISNHLYFYWYRQILGQKVEFLVSFYNNEISEKSEIFDDQFSVERPDGSNFTLKIRSTKLEDSAMYFCASSEGSPYGYTFGSGTRLTVV.